This T cell receptor (beta chain) came from a study of blood T cell repertoires in COVID-19. Authors' data handling: Counts of nucleated cells, estimated from reference gene primer amplification, were obtained. TCRdb's table, derived via immunoSEQ multiplex PCR, lists solely in-frame clones and lacks some. V and J calls and clone size are as listed in that table; D and trimming were resolved from the DNA. The sample records a few hundred thousand clones, roughly 86% being singletons. Germline CDR1 LGHDT, CDR2 YNNKEL (reference sequence). The CDR3 is 14 amino acids. V shed 3 bases and J 6 bases; nucleotides not matched to a gene: 5.

This TCR was sampled from a woman between 45 and 65 years old who had recovered from COVID-19. The rearrangement uses TRBV3-1 (or the pseudogene TRBV3-2) and TRBJ2-3, with 8 bases matching TRBD2. The sample comprised peripheral blood. CDR3 nucleotide sequence: TGTGCCAGCAGCCACGGGCGGGGGGCGGATACGCAGTATTTT. Its translation is CASSHGRGADTQYF.